The 11 T cell receptor beta chains given below trace back to one sample, sequenced in a study of CD8 T cells in Susac syndrome. Random hexamers were used to reverse transcribe roughly 0.5 to 1 ug of RNA. In TCRdb, the immunoSEQ multiplex PCR reads were re-called with MiXCR into one record per CDR3 protein. The sample shows about 190,000 distinct CDR3 sequences, 95% of them seen only once. Specimen: CD8+ T cells from PBMCs. The source is a human donor with Susac syndrome.

Written as DNA, the CDR3 is TGTGCCAGCAGCCCAGGGACAGGGGATGGCTACGAGCAGTACTTC. Its translation is CASSPGTGDGYEQYF. This chain joins TRBV7-3 and TRBJ2-7; 10 nucleotides match TRBD1. Trimming at V came to 5 bases and at J to 3 bases, leaving 7 bases not matched to a gene. Germline assignment: CDR1 SGHTA and CDR2 FQGTGA. The CDR3 contains 15 residues.

This clonotype was seen once. The rearrangement links TRBV6-6 to TRBJ2-2, with D possibly being TRBD2 (5 bases). Germline V gene sequence: CDR1 MNHNY, CDR2 SVGAGI (reference sequence). The V end lost 4 bases, the J end lost 3 bases, and 9 bases lay between the germline ends. This CDR3 spans 14 amino acids. For the CDR3, the DNA is TGTGCCAGCAGTTTCCGGCGGGACACCGGGGAGCTGTTTTTT. It yields the protein CASSFRRDTGELFF.

This clonotype was seen only a few times. The V and J genes are TRBV2 and TRBJ2-7, with TRBD1 matching 7 bases. Germline V lookup: CDR1 SNHLY, CDR2 FYNNEI. The CDR3 consists of 13 residues. V lost 8 bases and J lost 2; bases outside the gene matches: 6. The CDR3 sequence: CASLGQATYEQYF. CDR3 DNA: TGTGCCAGCTTAGGACAGGCCACCTACGAGCAGTACTTC.

The chain has TRBV25-1 and TRBJ2-7; 12 bases are a match to TRBD2. Germline V gene data show CDR1 as MGHDK and CDR2 as SYGVNS. The CDR3 is made up of 17 amino acids. The V segment lost 4 bases and the J segment 3 bases; nucleotides outside the gene matches: 10. The CDR3 coding sequence is TGTGCCAGCAGTGGATATTCTCCGGGACTAGCGGGCTACGAGCAGTACTTC. Translating gives CASSGYSPGLAGYEQYF.

The chain employs TRBV5-1 and TRBJ2-3, with D perhaps TRBD2 (6 bases). Trimming left V 6 bases short and J 6 bases short, with 17 bases between. The length of the CDR3 is 14 residues. Germline values: CDR1 SGHRS, CDR2 YFSETQ. CDR3 sequence reads: CASTPGLYVDTQYF. For the CDR3, the DNA is TGCGCCAGCACACCGGGACTCTATGTGGATACGCAGTATTTT.

The chain's CDR3 is CSARDSTSGRANEQFF. CDR3 nucleotides: TGCAGTGCTAGAGATTCGACTAGCGGGAGGGCCAATGAGCAGTTCTTC. This chain connects TRBV20-1 to TRBJ2-1; TRBD2 matches 14 bases. Unmatched junction bases numbered 4, after V lost 0 bases and J lost 6 bases. Per germline, CDR1 DFQATT and CDR2 SNEGSKA (reference sequence). There are 16 residues in the CDR3.

V gene TRBV5-4 combines with J gene TRBJ1-1; 7 nucleotides agree with TRBD1. From germline, CDR1 is SGHNT and CDR2 YYREEE (reference sequence). V shed 4 bases, J shed 1 base, and the junction held 7 bases outside the gene matches. The CDR3 runs to 15 residues. As DNA, the CDR3 is TGTGCCAGCAGCGAGCTGACAGGGACGAACACTGAAGCTTTCTTT. Translated: CASSELTGTNTEAFF.

The V call is TRBV5-6, the J call TRBJ2-5; D perhaps matches TRBD2 (7 bases). The CDR3 is 16 residues long. Trimming took 0 bases from V and 6 from J, leaving 18 bases between them. The germline V gene has CDR1 SGHDT and CDR2 YYEEEE. Here the CDR3 DNA reads TGTGCCAGCAGCTTGGCGGCCGGCGGGGGCGGAAAGACCCAGTACTTC. Amino acids: CASSLAAGGGGKTQYF.

The V gene is TRBV19, the J gene TRBJ2-1; 8 bases agree with TRBD1. The V segment lost 6 bases and the J segment 4 bases; nucleotides outside the gene matches: 8. The germline gives CDR1 LNHDA, CDR2 SQIVND (reference sequence). The length of the CDR3 is 15 residues. For the CDR3, the DNA is TGTGCCAGTAGCGAGGACAGGGATTGGTACAATGAGCAGTTCTTC. Translation gives CASSEDRDWYNEQFF.

The rearrangement joins TRBV30 to TRBJ2-2; D call uncertain. Trimming took off 0 bases at V and 6 bases at J, with 11 bases between the two ends. The CDR3 consists of 14 residues. The germline gives CDR1 GTSNPN, CDR2 SVGIG (reference sequence). The CDR3 DNA sequence: TGTGCCTGGAGTGTACAAGACATCCCCGGGGAGCTGTTTTTT. It specifies CAWSVQDIPGELFF.

The table lists this clonotype with a count of one. J is TRBJ1-2 and V is TRBV6-6, with 9 bases aligning to TRBD1. After removal of 5 bases from V and 1 base from J, the junction contained 5 bases not matched to a gene. Germline assignment: CDR1 MNHNY and CDR2 SVGAGI (reference sequence). CDR3 length: 15 amino acids. The CDR3 here is CASSTRQGVNYGYTF. The CDR3 nucleotides read TGTGCCAGCAGTACTAGACAGGGGGTTAACTATGGCTACACCTTC.